The 8 T cell receptor beta chains in this list originate from one sample, sequenced in a study of vaccination effects on CD4 cells after COVID-19. The protocol was immunoSEQ multiplex PCR, while the TCRdb copy is restricted to in-frame clones and leaves out a portion. This table has approximately 11,000 clones, about 74% appearing once. Their antigens are not known. Sequencing was preceded by expansion of antigen-specific CD4+ T cells with viral peptide pools in the ViraFEST assay. Following culture for about ten days, CD4+ T cells were isolated. This sample comprised CD4+ T cells from PBMCs cultured with HCoV-229E spike peptides, obtained before COVID-19 vaccination. Source of these receptors: a human donor who received a COVID-19 vaccine.

The rearrangement joins TRBV6-5 to TRBJ1-5; tentatively, D is TRBD1 (6 bases). CDR1 is MNHEY and CDR2 is SVGAGI in the germline V gene. The CDR3 runs 15 residues. Trimming left V 6 bases short and J 1 base short, with 13 bases between. CDR3 loop: CASRDFTGSNQPQHF. Written as DNA, the CDR3 is TGTGCCAGCAGGGATTTTACAGGGAGCAATCAGCCCCAGCATTTT.

V and J are TRBV19 and TRBJ2-2; perhaps TRBD1 as D (5 bases). Germline-derived CDR1 and CDR2 are LNHDA and SQIVND (reference sequence). The CDR3 totals 13 residues. The V gene lost 5 bases and the J gene lost 6 bases, with 10 bases spanning the gap. The CDR3 coding sequence is TGTGCCAGTAGTTTTGCAGGGTCCGGGGAGCTGTTTTTT. It encodes CASSFAGSGELFF.

The gene calls are TRBV6-6 and TRBJ1-2; D perhaps matches TRBD1 (6 bases). Germline V gene data show CDR1 as MNHNY and CDR2 as SVGAGI (reference sequence). The germline V and J ends were trimmed by 2 bases and 6 bases, with 16 bases remaining between them. The CDR3 has 15 residues. The CDR3 bases are TGTGCCAGCAGTTACGGGTCGGTTGGGGGGCATGGCTACACCTTC. This encodes CASSYGSVGGHGYTF.

This clone was seen only a few times. The genes are TRBV4-2 and TRBJ1-1; 7 nucleotides align to TRBD1. The CDR3 loop spans 12 amino acids. Per germline, CDR1 LGHNA and CDR2 YNFKEQ. V was clipped by 0 bases and J by 8 bases; unmatched bases: 0. The CDR3 DNA reads as TGTGCCAGCAGCCAAGAGACAGGGGAAGCTTTCTTT. Its translation is CASSQETGEAFF.

This chain links TRBV27 with TRBJ1-2; TRBD1 matches at 9 bases. Losses at the gene ends were 5 bases for V and 4 bases for J; bases not matched to a gene: 5. The germline V gene encodes CDR1 MNHEY and CDR2 SMNVEV (reference sequence). The CDR3 length is 14 residues. The CDR3 spells CASSVGQGAYGYTF. The CDR3 DNA reads TGTGCCAGCAGTGTGGGACAGGGTGCCTATGGCTACACCTTC.

The chain has TRBV19 and TRBJ2-3; D is unclear. Germline lookup yields CDR1 LNHDA and CDR2 SQIVND (reference sequence). The length of the CDR3 is 14 residues. The V end was cut by 7 bases, the J end by 0 bases, with 11 bases between. The CDR3 DNA reads as TGTGCCAGTAATCGGCAGCTTAGCACAGATACGCAGTATTTT. Translation gives CASNRQLSTDTQYF.

V gene TRBV11-2 combines with J gene TRBJ2-1; the match to TRBD2 covers 9 bases. Germline CDR1 is SGHAT and CDR2 is FQNNGV. Trimming took 4 bases from V and 4 from J; bases not matched to a gene: 5. This CDR3 is 15 amino acids long. CDR3 DNA: TGTGCCAGCAGCTCTGGACTAGCGCCTTACAATGAGCAGTTCTTC. It codes for CASSSGLAPYNEQFF.

The chain uses TRBV12-3 or TRBV12-4 and TRBJ2-7; D is uncertain. The V and J ends lost 3 bases and 7 bases respectively, with 7 bases between them. This CDR3 region has 11 residues. The CDR3 bases are TGTGCCAGCAGTTTTGGTTGGGAGCAGTACTTC. Residues: CASSFGWEQYF.